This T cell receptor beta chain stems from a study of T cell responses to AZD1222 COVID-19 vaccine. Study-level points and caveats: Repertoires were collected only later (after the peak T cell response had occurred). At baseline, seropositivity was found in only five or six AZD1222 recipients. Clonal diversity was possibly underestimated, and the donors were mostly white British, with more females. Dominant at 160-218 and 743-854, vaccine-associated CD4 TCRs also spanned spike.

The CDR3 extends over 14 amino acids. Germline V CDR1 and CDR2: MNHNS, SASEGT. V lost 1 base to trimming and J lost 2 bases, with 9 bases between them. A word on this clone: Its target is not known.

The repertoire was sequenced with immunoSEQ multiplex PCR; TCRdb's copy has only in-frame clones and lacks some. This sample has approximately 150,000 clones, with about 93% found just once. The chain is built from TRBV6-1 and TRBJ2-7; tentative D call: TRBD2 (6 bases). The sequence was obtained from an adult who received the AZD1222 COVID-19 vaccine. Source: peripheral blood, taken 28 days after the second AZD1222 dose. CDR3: CASSEGGKPYEQYF. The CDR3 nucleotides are TGTGCCAGCAGTGAAGGCGGGAAACCCTACGAGCAGTACTTC.